What follows describes a single TCR beta chain. The data derive from a study of cytotoxic CD8 clonotypes in ibrutinib-treated CLL. Investigators sought sequencing depths of between 1 in 200,000 and 1 in 1 million T cells. Some clones are missing from TCRdb's copy, which holds only in-frame ones; the method was immunoSEQ multiplex PCR. The sample lists fewer than 35,000 clones; about 70% were seen once. Source: PBMCs, taken before ibrutinib treatment. The source is a human donor with chronic lymphocytic leukemia.

CDR3: CASSPRVGELFF. As DNA, the CDR3 is TGTGCCAGCAGCCCGCGGGTCGGGGAGCTGTTTTTT. The chain couples TRBV27 to TRBJ2-2, with a weak D call TRBD2 (5 bases). V shed 6 bases and J shed 7 bases, with 9 bases lying between them. Per germline, CDR1 MNHEY and CDR2 SMNVEV (reference sequence). This CDR3 is 12 amino acids long.